This TCR beta chain was recovered during a study of blood T cell repertoires in COVID-19. Study background: The origin of the acute and convalescent COVID-19 samples was the United States, Italy and Spain.

TCRdb's table, derived via immunoSEQ multiplex PCR, lists solely in-frame clones and lacks some. The repertoire holds fewer than 650,000 clones, with 85% to 90% as singletons. The germline V gene encodes CDR1 LGHNA and CDR2 YNFKEQ. This CDR3 is built from 15 residues. V shed 4 bases, J shed 1 base, and the junction held 5 bases outside the gene matches. The chain couples TRBV4-2 to TRBJ1-1, with 8 bases lining up with TRBD1. The sample taken for sequencing was peripheral blood. The receptor's source is a woman aged 45-59 years with COVID-19, enrolled during active disease. The CDR3 DNA is TGTGCCAGCAGCCCCGCCGGACAGGGGAACACTGAAGCTTTCTTT. This sequence encodes CASSPAGQGNTEAFF.